This T cell receptor beta chain was recovered during a study of cytomegalovirus exposure and HLA in healthy donors. The PCR ran on 60 Vbeta and 13 Jbeta primers. Original processing notes: Later, 80 million or so unique TCR beta chains were counted in an analysis, and roughly 11 million of them were shared. TCRdb keeps only in-frame clones here, not all; method: immunoSEQ multiplex PCR. The DNA was the basis for D and trimming; V, J and clone size are from that table. The sample includes about 150,000 clones, 75% to 85% of them seen just once. With regard to this clone: Its antigen is unidentified.

Findings of the study overall: Prior analysis indicated that the majority of TCR beta V segments exhibited productivity approximately 87% or approximately 30% of the time.

Sequenced input: PBMCs. The source is a human donor in good health.

The DNA of the CDR3 is TGTGCCAGCAGTTTATATTCGACAGGAGATCAGCCCCAGCATTTT. This gives the protein CASSLYSTGDQPQHF. V and J are TRBV28 and TRBJ1-5; a possible D gene is TRBD1 (6 bases). Germline CDR1 reads MDHEN; CDR2 reads SYDVKM. This CDR3 is built from 15 residues. V lost 1 base and J lost 5, with 12 bases in between.